This is a list of T cell receptor beta chains from one sample in a study of blood T cell repertoires in COVID-19. Sequenced by immunoSEQ multiplex PCR; TCRdb stores in-frame clones only, minus some. The table includes about 100,000 clones, approximately 78% detected once. Source material: peripheral blood. These receptors all stem from a man aged 60 to 69 with active or convalescent COVID-19. The conserved cysteine and the conserved F or W are not part of the CDR3 here.

J | V | CDR3
TRBJ2-5 | TRBV3-1/TRBV3-2 | ASSQGGPLRETQY
TRBJ2-1 | TRBV5-8 | ASSLGTGSSYNEQF
TRBJ2-7 | TRBV9 | ASSVAASYEQY
TRBJ1-5 | TRBV12-3/TRBV12-4 | ASSNLGGQPQH
TRBJ1-5 | TRBV7-2 | ASSFRTGEGQPQH
TRBJ2-3 | TRBV1 | TSIHSGRRDTQY
TRBJ1-2 | TRBV27 | ASSLSVGQVNYGYT
TRBJ2-7 | TRBV28 | ASSPLALYYEQY
TRBJ2-5 | TRBV5-1 | ASSPSIGTGEETQY
TRBJ2-1 | TRBV24-1 | ATKARGRHNEQF
TRBJ2-7 | TRBV7-2 | ASSLAGVSYEQY
TRBJ2-7 | TRBV5-6 | ASSGGAYYEQY
TRBJ1-2 | TRBV28 | ASSFGTNGYT
TRBJ1-1 | TRBV28 | ASSLLTGLAEAF
TRBJ2-7 | TRBV14 | ASSRDRDTSYEQY
TRBJ2-1 | TRBV5-4 | ASSLRELGNEQF
TRBJ1-4 | TRBV28 | ASSLSGTGNEKLF
TRBJ1-1 | TRBV19 | ASPASGGNTEAF
TRBJ1-2 | TRBV10-2 | ATLPQGRRNGYT
TRBJ1-3 | TRBV30 | AWSLTGEGNTIY
TRBJ2-1 | TRBV24-1 | ATSDLRLAGGNEQF
TRBJ1-1 | TRBV10-3 | AISGTGVPEAF
TRBJ2-1 | TRBV30 | AWSASGINLF
TRBJ2-5 | TRBV2 | ASSEPRGPETQY
TRBJ2-5 | TRBV2 | ASTSAREGTQY
TRBJ2-5 | TRBV6-5 | ASSSEVGTQY
TRBJ1-5 | TRBV20-1 | SASLGGLTGLNQPQH